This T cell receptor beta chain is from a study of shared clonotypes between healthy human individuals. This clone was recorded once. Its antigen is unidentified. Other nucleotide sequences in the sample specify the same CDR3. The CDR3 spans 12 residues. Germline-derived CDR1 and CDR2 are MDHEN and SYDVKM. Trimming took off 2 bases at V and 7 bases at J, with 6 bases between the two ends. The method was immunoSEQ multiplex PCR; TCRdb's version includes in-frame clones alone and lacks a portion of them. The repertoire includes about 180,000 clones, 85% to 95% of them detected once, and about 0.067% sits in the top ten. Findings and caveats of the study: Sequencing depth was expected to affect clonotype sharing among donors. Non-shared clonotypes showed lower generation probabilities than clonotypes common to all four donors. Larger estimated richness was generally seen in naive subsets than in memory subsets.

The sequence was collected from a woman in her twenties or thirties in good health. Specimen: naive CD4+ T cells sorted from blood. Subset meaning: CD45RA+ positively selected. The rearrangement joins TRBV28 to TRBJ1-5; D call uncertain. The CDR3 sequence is CASSLGGQPQHF. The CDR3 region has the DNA TGTGCCAGCAGTTTAGGAGGACAGCCCCAGCATTTT.